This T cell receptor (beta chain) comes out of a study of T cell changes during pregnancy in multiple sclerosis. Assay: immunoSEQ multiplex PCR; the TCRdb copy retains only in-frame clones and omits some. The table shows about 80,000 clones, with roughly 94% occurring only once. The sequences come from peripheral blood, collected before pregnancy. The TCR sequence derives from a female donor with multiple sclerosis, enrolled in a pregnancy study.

This CDR3 is CASSILGQVVTEAFF. DNA for the CDR3: TGTGCCAGTAGTATATTAGGACAGGTTGTCACTGAAGCTTTCTTT. The chain employs TRBV19 and TRBJ1-1, with 7 bases that match TRBD1. CDR1 and CDR2 from the germline V gene are LNHDA and SQIVND (reference sequence). Germline trimming cut 2 bases from V and 4 bases from J; bases unmatched to any gene: 7. This CDR3 has 15 amino acids.